This record looks at one T cell receptor (beta chain) sequence and its context. The data are from a study of blood T cell repertoires in COVID-19. Study-wide context: Italy, Spain and the United States were the sources of the convalescent and acute COVID-19 samples. In each case, the material was cDNA or gDNA derived from T cells, B-cell-depleted T cells, or PBMCs.

CDR1 SGHVS and CDR2 FNYEAQ come from the germline V gene. The CDR3 is 18 residues long. J lost 0 bases, V lost 1 base, and 10 bases had no gene match. Per the original methods: How many nucleated cells were present was estimated from reference gene primer amplification. TCRdb's table, derived via immunoSEQ multiplex PCR, lists solely in-frame clones and lacks some. The V and J calls and clone size are taken from that table; D and trimming were inferred from the DNA. The sample has under 250,000 clones; about nine tenths are singletons. The chain couples TRBV7-6 to TRBJ2-3; 7 bases match TRBD2. The sequenced sample was peripheral blood. This receptor was identified in a man aged 45 to 65 with COVID-19, enrolled during active disease. The CDR3 DNA reads as TGTGCCAGCAGCTTAGGGGTAGGATTAGCGGGTAGCACAGATACGCAGTATTTT. It specifies CASSLGVGLAGSTDTQYF.